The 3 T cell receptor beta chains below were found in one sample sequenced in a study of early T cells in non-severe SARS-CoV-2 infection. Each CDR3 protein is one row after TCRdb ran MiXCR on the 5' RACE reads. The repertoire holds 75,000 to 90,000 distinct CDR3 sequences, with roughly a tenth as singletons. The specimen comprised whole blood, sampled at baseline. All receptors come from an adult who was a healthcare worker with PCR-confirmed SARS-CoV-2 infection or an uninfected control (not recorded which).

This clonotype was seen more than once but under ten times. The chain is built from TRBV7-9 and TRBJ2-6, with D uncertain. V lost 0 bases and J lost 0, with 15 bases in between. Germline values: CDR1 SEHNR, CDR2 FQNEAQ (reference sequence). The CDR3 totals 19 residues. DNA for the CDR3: TGTGCCAGCAGCTTAGCGGCTCTGGTACGGACCTCTGGGGCCAACGTCCTGACTTTC. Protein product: CASSLAALVRTSGANVLTF.

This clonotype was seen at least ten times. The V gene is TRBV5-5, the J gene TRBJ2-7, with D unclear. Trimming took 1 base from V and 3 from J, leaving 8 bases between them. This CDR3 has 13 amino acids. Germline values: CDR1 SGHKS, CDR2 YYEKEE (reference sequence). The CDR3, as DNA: TGTGCCAGCAGCTTGAGGCCGATCTACGAGCAGTACTTC. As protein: CASSLRPIYEQYF.

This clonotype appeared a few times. The CDR3 spells CASSLAGASVETQYF. CDR3 sequence (DNA): TGTGCCAGCAGCTTAGCCGGGGCTTCAGTCGAGACCCAGTACTTC. The chain is built from TRBV7-3 and TRBJ2-5; either TRBD1 or TRBD2 may supply D (5 bases each). Trimming cost V 2 bases and J 5 bases, with 15 bases left between them. The CDR3 loop spans 15 amino acids. Looked up from germline, CDR1 is SGHTA and CDR2 is FQGTGA.